This T cell receptor (beta chain) was sequenced during a study of human T cells and chemical hapten exposure. Overall study: Investigators sensitized roughly 2 cm by roughly 2 cm of upper inner arm skin with 2% DPC.

Noted time point: pre-sensitization, week 0. This sample's treatment: therapeutic diphenylcyclopropenone sensitization with weekly scalp DPC. A single record per CDR3 protein comes from TCRdb applying MiXCR to the RACE reads. The table records 85,000 to 120,000 distinct CDR3 sequences, around 10% of them present only once. Germline CDR1 SGHAT, CDR2 FQDESV (reference sequence). The CDR3 consists of 14 residues. V lost 3 bases and J 6 bases, leaving 12 bases between the germline ends. This TCR was sampled from a woman aged 50 to 60 with alopecia areata. Some clones in this sample may be carry-over from other donors' samples. The sample here was whole blood, taken in connection with sensitization to the hapten diphenylcyclopropenone (DPC). The chain carries TRBV11-1 and TRBJ2-1; D is uncertain. In nucleotides, the CDR3 is TGTGCCAGCAGCTTCTTCAGTCTCCTCAATGAGCAGTTCTTC. It yields the protein CASSFFSLLNEQFF.